This T cell receptor beta chain originates from a study of T cell responses to AZD1222 COVID-19 vaccine. V lost 7 bases and J 3 bases, leaving 16 bases between the germline ends. The V gene's germline CDR1 is MNHEY and CDR2 SVGAGI. The CDR3 length is 14 residues. This clone was observed a handful of times. Here immunoSEQ multiplex PCR was the method, and the copy in TCRdb shows in-frame clones only, minus some. The data hold fewer than 90,000 clones, with around 90% observed a single time. The TCR was taken from an adult in good health. The chain joins TRBV6-5 to TRBJ2-7, with D possibly being TRBD2 (6 bases). Specimen: peripheral blood, collected on day 0 of AZD1222 vaccination. The CDR3 bases are TGTGCCAGCACCTCTTCGGGGGTTCTCTACGAGCAGTACTTC. It specifies CASTSSGVLYEQYF.